The next 5 T cell receptor beta chains were all read from a single sample in a study of beta chain features in type 1 diabetes (dated by TCRdb to the late 2010s). What the authors observed across the whole study: In all four CD4+ subsets, TCRB CDR3 length was moderately but significantly shorter in type 1 diabetes patients.

Receptor libraries were prepared by the immunoSEQ multiplex PCR assay. All of the isolated RNA was reverse transcribed with the High Capacity cDNA Reverse Transcription Kit, so expressed TCRB transcripts were sequenced. TCRdb's version of the immuneACCESS table is confined to in-frame rearrangements and falls short of the full clone set. An unresolved V gene accounts for under half of the shortfall where checked; the remainder is of unknown origin. This sample comprises 600,000 or so clones, over 13% of them detected only once. Nearly 0.04% of the sample is held by the ten biggest clonotypes. Their antigens remain unidentified. Sequenced input: naive CD4+ T cells from blood. Per the publication, the cell subset or site label means: true naive CD4+ T cells. The receptor set was obtained from a man between 18 and 29 years old with type 1 diabetes.

The gene calls are TRBV18 and TRBJ2-7, with D unresolved. Germline assignment: CDR1 KGHSH and CDR2 LQKENI. Between the trimmed V and J ends, which lost 0 bases and 1 base, there was a span of 7 bases. CDR3 length: 14 amino acids. The CDR3 nucleotides read TGTGCCAGCTCACCACCACCCGGTTCCTACGAGCAGTACTTC. Translating gives CASSPPPGSYEQYF.

This clone was seen a few times. CDR3 amino acids: CASSITGGDYEQYF. The DNA for the CDR3 is TGTGCCAGCAGCATCACCGGGGGGGACTACGAGCAGTACTTC. V gene TRBV7-9 combines with J gene TRBJ2-7; TRBD2 matches 8 bases. Trimming cost V 5 bases and J 3 bases; bases outside gene matches: 6. The CDR3 runs 14 residues. Germline CDR1 SEHNR, CDR2 FQNEAQ (reference sequence).

The chain employs TRBV5-1 and TRBJ2-7, with TRBD1 matching 8 bases. This CDR3 contains 14 residues. Germline CDR1 and CDR2: SGHRS and YFSETQ. The trim removed 2 bases at V and 4 bases at J, leaving 5 bases unmatched. The CDR3 DNA reads as TGCGCCAGCAGCTTCGATCACAGGGGGTACGAGCAGTACTTC. This encodes CASSFDHRGYEQYF.

This clone was seen only once. This sequence joins TRBV9 and TRBJ2-5; TRBD1 might be the D (6 bases). Trimming cost V 4 bases and J 5 bases, with 15 bases left between them. This CDR3 comprises 14 residues. Germline V CDR1 and CDR2: SGDLS, YYNGEE. CDR3 residues: CASSLGQLRETQYF. In nucleotides, the CDR3 is TGTGCCAGCAGCTTAGGACAGCTTCGGGAGACCCAGTACTTC.

This chain uses TRBV9 with TRBJ2-2; D gene ambiguous. Trimming cost V 0 bases and J 6 bases, with 3 bases left between them. The CDR3 loop spans 12 amino acids. Germline values: CDR1 SGDLS, CDR2 YYNGEE. The CDR3 reads CASSVVSGELFF. The DNA of the CDR3 is TGTGCCAGCAGCGTAGTTTCCGGGGAGCTGTTTTTT.